This note documents a single TCR beta chain sequence. This sample is part of a study of blood T cells in healthy people across ages. The CDR3 runs to 14 residues. Trimming cost V 7 bases and J 6 bases, with 16 bases left between them. Through a sample-barcoded 5' primer and a J-beta primer mix, a second PCR was run for roughly 6 to 12 cycles. A single record per CDR3 protein comes from TCRdb applying MiXCR to the 5' RACE reads. The table records roughly 800,000 distinct CDR3 sequences, 55% to 75% of them present only once. V and J are TRBV12-3 or TRBV12-4 and TRBJ2-1; D may match TRBD1 or TRBD2 (5 bases each). Specimen: blood. This TCR came from a man aged 30 to 45 in good health. The chain's CDR3 is CASNRDAGSNEQFF. The CDR3, as DNA: TGTGCCAGCAACCGGGACGCCGGAAGCAATGAGCAGTTCTTC.